This T cell receptor (beta chain) was recovered during a study of Ad26.COV2.S vaccination and SARS-CoV-2 variants. The overall study: Donor was in the COV1001 Ad26.COV2.S trial arm. Intramuscular Ad26.COV2.S at 5x10^10 or 1x10^11 viral particles. Regarding the study as a whole: Substantial breadth was reported for post-vaccination spike-specific CD8+ and CD4+ T cells. Individuals receiving vaccine had higher spike-specific TCR breadth than placebo recipients did.

CDR1 and CDR2 from the germline V gene are SGHNT and YYREEE (reference sequence). The CDR3 runs to 14 residues. Trimming removed 6 bases at V and 8 bases at J, with 20 bases between. Using immunoSEQ multiplex PCR, the repertoire was profiled, and TCRdb retains in-frame clones only, with some absent. The sample shows 300,000 to 400,000 clones, 85% of them seen only once. Treatment meaning: around 19 received Ad26.COV2.S at low or high dose, single or two shots; five or six received placebo; per-sample allocation not given. Samples were taken on day 63 after the first vaccine or placebo injection. This clone was observed once. Its antigen is as yet unknown.

The clonotype comes from a person aged 18 to 65 who received the Ad26.COV2.S COVID-19 vaccine or a placebo. The sequencing used peripheral blood, collected in a trial of Ad26.COV2.S vaccine versus placebo. This chain connects TRBV5-4 to TRBJ1-2, with D unclear. The CDR3 bases are TGTGCCAGCACCTCTTGGGCGGGGAAATTGGGCTACACCTTC. This encodes CASTSWAGKLGYTF.